This T cell receptor (beta chain) was retrieved from a study of Graves' ophthalmopathy and Graves' hyperthyroidism. The CDR3 covers 14 residues. The germline V and J ends were trimmed by 9 bases and 2 bases, with 14 bases remaining between them. The V gene's germline CDR1 is WSHSY and CDR2 SAAADI. It was on clinical symptoms, serum thyroxine, TRAb, thyroid ultrasound and orbital computed tomography that diagnosis relied. Findings and caveats of the study: Among thyroid clonotypes expanded above 0.001 frequency, most also appeared in blood.

This clonotype has a count of ten or more. Its antigen remains unidentified. The sequenced template was RNA, covering the TCR beta CDR3 region. First-round RT-PCR with HTBI primers preceded a second-round multiplex PCR. MiXCR was run by TCRdb on the multiplex PCR reads, yielding one entry per CDR3 protein. Among 150,000 to 200,000 distinct CDR3 sequences listed, less than 45% were seen once. V usage is TRBV10-2 and J usage is TRBJ1-5; perhaps TRBD1 as D (5 bases). Sample: peripheral blood. This TCR was sampled from a woman aged 40-49 years with Graves' ophthalmopathy. CDR3 in amino acids: CASRGGGGNQPQHF. As DNA, the CDR3 is TGCGCCAGTCGAGGCGGAGGGGGCAATCAGCCCCAGCATTTT.